This T cell receptor beta chain comes out of a study of blood T cell repertoires in COVID-19. Overall study: Whether acute or convalescent, the COVID-19 samples came from the United States, Italy and Spain. Sample material is recorded as cDNA or gDNA derived from T cells, B-cell-depleted T cells, or PBMCs.

V lost 1 base and J lost 4, with 12 bases in between. This CDR3 has 15 amino acids. The germline V gene encodes CDR1 LGHDT and CDR2 YNNKEL (reference sequence). Under the authors' procedure: Nucleated cell number was recorded as an estimate derived from reference gene primer amplification. Clones were sequenced by immunoSEQ multiplex PCR, and TCRdb holds only the in-frame ones, with some missing. V and J calls and clone size are copied from that table; D and trimming were computed from the DNA. The sample consists of some 350,000 clones, approximately 88% of them appearing once. One Seattle source followed patients from active infection through their disease course.

This TCR derives from a woman between 25 and 40 years old with COVID-19, enrolled during active disease. This chain connects TRBV3-1 (or the pseudogene TRBV3-2) to TRBJ2-3, with a possible D match to TRBD1 (5 bases). Sequencing was performed on peripheral blood. CDR3 in amino acids: CASSQGQGMPDTQYF. CDR3 in DNA: TGTGCCAGCAGCCAAGGTCAGGGAATGCCAGATACGCAGTATTTT.